The next 3 T cell receptor beta chains were all read from a single sample in a study of Graves' ophthalmopathy and Graves' hyperthyroidism. Scientists amplified the TCR beta CDR3 regions from RNA transcripts. HTBI primers served in a first-round RT-PCR, which a second-round multiplex PCR followed. One entry per CDR3 protein results from TCRdb running MiXCR on the multiplex PCR reads. There are about 500,000 distinct CDR3 sequences in the sample; about 35% occur only once, and over 3.5% lies in the top ten. Sequencing was done on a sample of peripheral blood or thyroid tissue (not recorded which). These receptors were obtained from an adult man with Graves' hyperthyroidism.

This clonotype was counted many times. The CDR3 loop reads CASSPLGTSGAYEQYF. The CDR3 nucleotides read TGTGCCAGCAGTCCCCTCGGGACTAGCGGAGCTTACGAGCAGTACTTC. The rearrangement uses TRBV12-3 or TRBV12-4 and TRBJ2-7; 11 bases fit TRBD2. V was clipped by 5 bases and J by 4 bases; unmatched bases: 10. CDR3 length: 16 amino acids.

The chain combines TRBV9 with TRBJ2-5; a weak D match, TRBD2 (6 bases). The CDR3 totals 13 residues. The germline V gene encodes CDR1 SGDLS and CDR2 YYNGEE. V was pared by 7 bases and J by 0 bases, with 10 bases between. CDR3 bases: TGTGCCAGCTGCGGGACGAACCAAGAGACCCAGTACTTC. Amino acids: CASCGTNQETQYF.

This clonotype was observed many times. The chain has TRBV15 and TRBJ1-2; 8 bases are shared with TRBD1. With 3 bases clipped from V and 6 bases from J, the junction kept 6 bases outside the gene matches. This CDR3 spans 14 amino acids. Germline V CDR1 and CDR2: LNHNV, YYDKDF (reference sequence). CDR3 in amino acids: CATSRRTGPNGYTF. The DNA for the CDR3 is TGTGCCACCAGCAGGCGGACAGGGCCGAATGGCTACACCTTC.